The rows below give T cell receptor beta chains drawn from one sample of a study of T cell responses to AZD1222 COVID-19 vaccine. Measured with immunoSEQ multiplex PCR; TCRdb has only the in-frame clones, and not every one. This table has 150,000 to 200,000 clones, approximately 90% appearing once. Source: peripheral blood, taken 28 days after the second dose of the MenACWY control vaccine. The receptors were gathered from an adult who received the MenACWY meningococcal vaccine as a control. CDR3s leave out the opening cysteine and the closing phenylalanine or tryptophan.

V gene: TRBV7-3; CDR3 protein: ASSLGQPTNYGYT
V gene: TRBV28; CDR3 protein: ASTWGRPTEAF
V gene: TRBV24-1; CDR3 protein: ATSSVFYGYT
V gene: TRBV5-1; CDR3 protein: ASSYTGGTGELF
V gene: TRBV5-4; CDR3 protein: ASSSTGANEQY
V gene: TRBV24-1; CDR3 protein: ATSDRVNAEAF
V gene: TRBV5-1; CDR3 protein: ASRGQGSGNTIY
V gene: TRBV28; CDR3 protein: ASSFRMIEQY
V gene: TRBV27; CDR3 protein: ASSLQGAMGSYGYT
V gene: TRBV3-1/TRBV3-2; CDR3 protein: ASSQESGAGTEAF
V gene: TRBV9; CDR3 protein: ASSVEEGPDRPD
V gene: TRBV20-1; CDR3 protein: SARDSF
V gene: TRBV7-8; CDR3 protein: ASSLQDQETQY
V gene: TRBV6-2/TRBV6-3; CDR3 protein: ASSQGSPLH
V gene: TRBV5-4; CDR3 protein: ASRFAGDPGELF
V gene: TRBV9; CDR3 protein: ASSAGRASGANVLT
V gene: TRBV18; CDR3 protein: ASSDGRGDEQF
V gene: TRBV9; CDR3 protein: ASSVRQGDGYT
V gene: TRBV6-5; CDR3 protein: ASSSPETGNTEAF
V gene: TRBV5-1; CDR3 protein: ASRPVGGLGNIQY
V gene: TRBV7-2; CDR3 protein: ASSWGRDSPLH
V gene: TRBV6-5; CDR3 protein: ASRQTGSYEQY
V gene: TRBV10-3; CDR3 protein: ATTGQREGYT
V gene: TRBV7-9; CDR3 protein: ASSLARGSGHEKLF
V gene: TRBV11-2; CDR3 protein: ASSFLTGSPKNIQY